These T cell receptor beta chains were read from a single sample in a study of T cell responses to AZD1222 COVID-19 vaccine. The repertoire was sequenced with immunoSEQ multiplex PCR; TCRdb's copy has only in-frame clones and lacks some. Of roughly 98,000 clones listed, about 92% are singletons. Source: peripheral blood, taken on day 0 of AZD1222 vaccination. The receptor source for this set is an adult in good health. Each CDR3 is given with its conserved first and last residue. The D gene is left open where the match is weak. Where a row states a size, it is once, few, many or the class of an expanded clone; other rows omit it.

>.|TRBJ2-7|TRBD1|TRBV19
TGTGCCAGTAGAGGGACAGTCACCTACGAGCAGTACTTC
CASRGTVTYEQYF
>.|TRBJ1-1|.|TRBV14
TGTGCCAGCAGCCAAGATTGGGGAGCGAACACTGAAGCTTTCTTT
CASSQDWGANTEAFF
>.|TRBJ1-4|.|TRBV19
TGTGCCAGTAGGGCCATAGGGGATGAAAAACTGTTTTTT
CASRAIGDEKLFF
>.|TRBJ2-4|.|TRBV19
TGTGCCAGTAGTAACGGCAGGGTGGGGAACATTCAGTACTTC
CASSNGRVGNIQYF
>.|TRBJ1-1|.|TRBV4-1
TGCGCCAGCAGCCATACACCGAACACTGAAGCTTTCTTT
CASSHTPNTEAFF
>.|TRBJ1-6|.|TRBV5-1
TGCGCCAGCAGCTTGGCAGGGTTAAGTAATTCACCCCTCCACTTT
CASSLAGLSNSPLHF
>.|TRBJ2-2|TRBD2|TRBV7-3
TGTGCCAGCAGCCCCGTAGGCGGGAGAAGGGGCACCGGGGAGCTGTTTTTT
CASSPVGGRRGTGELFF
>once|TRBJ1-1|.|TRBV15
TGTGCCACCAGCCCCCCACTGAACACTGAAGCTTTCTTT
CATSPPLNTEAFF
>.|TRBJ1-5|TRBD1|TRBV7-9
TGTGCCAGCAGCCTGACAGGGGATCAGCCCCAGCATTTT
CASSLTGDQPQHF
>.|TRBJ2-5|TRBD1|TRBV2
TGTGCCAGCAGACGACAGGGGGAGACCCAGTACTTC
CASRRQGETQYF
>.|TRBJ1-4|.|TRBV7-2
TGTGCCAGCAGCCCACGTGGCGCAACTAATGAAAAACTGTTTTTT
CASSPRGATNEKLFF
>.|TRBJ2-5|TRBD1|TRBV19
TGTGCCAGTAGTATAGGGACAGGGCAAGAGACCCAGTACTTC
CASSIGTGQETQYF
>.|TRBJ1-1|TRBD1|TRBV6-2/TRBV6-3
TGTGCCAGCAGTTACCCCCGACAGGGACTCATAACTGAAGCTTTCTTT
CASSYPRQGLITEAFF
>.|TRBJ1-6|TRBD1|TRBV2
TGTGCCAGCAGTTCCCTGGGACAGGGAGGATCACCCCTCCACTTT
CASSSLGQGGSPLHF
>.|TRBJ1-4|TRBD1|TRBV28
TGTGCCAGCAGTTTAGGGACAGGGGGCAATGATGAAAAACTGTTTTTT
CASSLGTGGNDEKLFF
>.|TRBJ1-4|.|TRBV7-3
TGTGCCAGCAGCTCCTACACGCGGTTCTTCTATGAAAAACTGTTTTTT
CASSSYTRFFYEKLFF
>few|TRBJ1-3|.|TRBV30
TGTGCCTGGAGGAGGGGCAGGACCGGCGGGAACACCATATATTTT
CAWRRGRTGGNTIYF
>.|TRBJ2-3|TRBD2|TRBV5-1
TGCGCCAGCAGGATCCTGACTAGCGGGGGAACAGATACGCAGTATTTT
CASRILTSGGTDTQYF
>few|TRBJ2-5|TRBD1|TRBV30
TGTGCCTGGAGCGAGATGGGACAGTATAACCAAGAGACCCAGTACTTC
CAWSEMGQYNQETQYF
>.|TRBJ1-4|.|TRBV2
TGTGCCAGCAGTCAAAATGAAAAACTGTTTTTT
CASSQNEKLFF
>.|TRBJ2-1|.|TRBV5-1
TGCGCCAGCAGCTTGCTGTGGTACTCGACTTCCAAGAATGAGCAGTTCTTC
CASSLLWYSTSKNEQFF
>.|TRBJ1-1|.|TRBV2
TGTGCCAGCAGCTCTTTCGGGGGCGGAACTGAAGCTTTCTTT
CASSSFGGGTEAFF
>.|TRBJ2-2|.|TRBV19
TGTGCGACGTGGGGCAGGGCGAACACCGGGGAGCTGTTTTTT
CATWGRANTGELFF
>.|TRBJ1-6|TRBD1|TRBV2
TGTGCCAGCAGCGTCGCTCAGGGGGAAAATTCACCCCTCCACTTT
CASSVAQGENSPLHF
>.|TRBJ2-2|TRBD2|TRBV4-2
TGTGCCAGCAGCCAAGATATGGCGGGGAGGGGAACCGGGGAGCTGTTTTTT
CASSQDMAGRGTGELFF
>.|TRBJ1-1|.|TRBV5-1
TGCGCCAGCAGCTCCCAGGGAGGTGAAGCTTTCTTT
CASSSQGGEAFF
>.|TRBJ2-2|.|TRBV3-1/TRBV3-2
TGTGCCAGCAGCCTAAGACTGATGGGGGGCACCGGGGAGCTGTTTTTT
CASSLRLMGGTGELFF
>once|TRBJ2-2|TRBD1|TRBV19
TGTGCCAGTAGTAGCCGAACGGGACAGGCCACCGGGGAGCTGTTTTTT
CASSSRTGQATGELFF
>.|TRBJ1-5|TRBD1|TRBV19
TGTGCCAGTAGTATAGGAACAGGGGCTATCAATCAGCCCCAGCATTTT
CASSIGTGAINQPQHF
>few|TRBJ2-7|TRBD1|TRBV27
TGTGCCAGCAGCCCCGGGACAGCCCCGCACGAGCAGTACTTC
CASSPGTAPHEQYF
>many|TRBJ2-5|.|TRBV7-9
TGTGCCAGCAGCCGCGCCGGGGCCCAAGAGACCCAGTACTTC
CASSRAGAQETQYF
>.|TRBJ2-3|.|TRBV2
TGTGCCAGCAGTGGCGGCGGACGGACAGTCTCTAGCACAGATACGCAGTATTTT
CASSGGGRTVSSTDTQYF
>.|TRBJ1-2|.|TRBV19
TGTGCCAGTAGTTCCGGGACATATGTGGGCTACACCTTC
CASSSGTYVGYTF
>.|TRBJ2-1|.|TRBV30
TGTGCCTGGAGTGGCTACAATGAGCAGTTCTTC
CAWSGYNEQFF
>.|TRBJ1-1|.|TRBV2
TGTGCCAGCAGTCCAGTGGGGAGCACTGAAGCTTTCTTT
CASSPVGSTEAFF
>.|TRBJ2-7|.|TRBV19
TGTGCCAGTAGTATTCACGGTACCTACGAGCAGTACTTC
CASSIHGTYEQYF
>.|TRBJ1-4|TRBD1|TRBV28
TGTGCCAGCAGTACCGGGACAGATAATGAAAAACTGTTTTTT
CASSTGTDNEKLFF
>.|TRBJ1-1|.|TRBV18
TGTGCCAGCTCACCAGGGGTAGTGAGCGACACTGAAGCTTTCTTT
CASSPGVVSDTEAFF
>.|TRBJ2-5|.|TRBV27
TGTGCCAACAAGGCCCCGGGTCACCAAACGGAGACCCAGTACTTC
CANKAPGHQTETQYF
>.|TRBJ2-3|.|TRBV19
TGTGCCAGTAGTATTGAGGGCATGACAGATACGCAGTATTTT
CASSIEGMTDTQYF
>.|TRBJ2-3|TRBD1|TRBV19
TGTGCCAGTAGTGGGGACAGTACAGATACGCAGTATTTT
CASSGDSTDTQYF
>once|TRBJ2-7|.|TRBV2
TGTGCCAGCTCCCTGGGTCGCGAGCAGTACTTC
CASSLGREQYF
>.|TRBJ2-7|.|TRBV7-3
TGTGCCAGCAGCCCAGACCCGAATTCCTACGAGCAGTACTTC
CASSPDPNSYEQYF
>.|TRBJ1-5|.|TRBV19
TGTGCCAGTAGTATTTCCGACAGCAATCAGCCCCAGCATTTT
CASSISDSNQPQHF
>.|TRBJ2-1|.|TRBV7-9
TGTGCCAGCAGCCCGGGCCTAGCGCTGAATGAGCAGTTCTTC
CASSPGLALNEQFF
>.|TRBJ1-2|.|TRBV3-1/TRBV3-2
TGTGCCAGCAGCCCCAAAGAGGGAATTGGCGGCTACACCTTC
CASSPKEGIGGYTF
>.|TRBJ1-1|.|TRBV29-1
TGCAGCGTTGCTCGCCGAAATGCCAACACTGAAGCTTTCTTT
CSVARRNANTEAFF
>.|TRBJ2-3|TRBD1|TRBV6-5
TGTGCCAGCAGTTACGGGGACAGCAACACAGATACGCAGTATTTT
CASSYGDSNTDTQYF
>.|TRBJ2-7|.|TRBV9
TGTGCCAGCAGCGTAGAGCCAAACTTACTTTACGAGCAGTACTTC
CASSVEPNLLYEQYF
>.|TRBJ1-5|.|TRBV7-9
TGTGCCAGCAGCTTAGGGGTATCTGATAGCAATCAGCCCCAGCATTTT
CASSLGVSDSNQPQHF
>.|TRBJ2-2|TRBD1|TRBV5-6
TGTGCCAGCAGACGCGACAGGGCCGGGGAGCTGTTTTTT
CASRRDRAGELFF
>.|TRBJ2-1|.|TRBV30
TGTGCCTGGACCCCGATTACCCCTTTTTCCTACAATGAGCAGTTCTTC
CAWTPITPFSYNEQFF
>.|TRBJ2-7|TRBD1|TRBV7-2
TGTGCCAGCAGCTCTTCCGGACAGGGAATTTACGAGCAGTACTTC
CASSSSGQGIYEQYF
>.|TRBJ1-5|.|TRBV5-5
TGTGCCAGCAGCTTGGAGTTGTGGGGCAGGCCAGATCAGCCCCAGCATTTT
CASSLELWGRPDQPQHF
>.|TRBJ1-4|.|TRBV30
TGTGCCTGGAGTGCAACCTTCTTAGGGGTAAATGAAAAACTGTTTTTT
CAWSATFLGVNEKLFF
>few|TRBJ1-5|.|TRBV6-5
TGTGCCAGCAGGTCTAAAGGGTATAGCAATCAGCCCCAGCATTTT
CASRSKGYSNQPQHF
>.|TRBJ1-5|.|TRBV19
TGTGCCAGTAGTCCTTCCCTCCCGGGGAGAGGGAATCAGCCCCAGCATTTT
CASSPSLPGRGNQPQHF